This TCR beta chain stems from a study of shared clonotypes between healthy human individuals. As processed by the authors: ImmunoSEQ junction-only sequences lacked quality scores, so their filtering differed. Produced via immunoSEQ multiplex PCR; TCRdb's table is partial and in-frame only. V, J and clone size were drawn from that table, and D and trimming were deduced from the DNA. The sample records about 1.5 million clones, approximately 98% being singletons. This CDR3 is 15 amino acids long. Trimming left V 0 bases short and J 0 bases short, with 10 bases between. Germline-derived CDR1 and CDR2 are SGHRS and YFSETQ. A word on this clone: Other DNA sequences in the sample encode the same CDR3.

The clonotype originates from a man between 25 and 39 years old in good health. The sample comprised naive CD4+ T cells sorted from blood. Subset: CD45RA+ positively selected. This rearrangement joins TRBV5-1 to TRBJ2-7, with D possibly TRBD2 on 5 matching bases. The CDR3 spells CASSLVEGSSYEQYF. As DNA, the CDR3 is TGCGCCAGCAGCTTGGTTGAAGGGAGCTCCTACGAGCAGTACTTC.